This entry lists 4 T cell receptor beta chains sequenced from one sample in a study of T cells in Graves' hyperthyroidism and ophthalmopathy. The CDR3 regions of TCR beta were amplified from RNA transcripts. Carried out on the TCR CDR3, a first-round RT-PCR used the HTBI primer set. TCRdb fed the multiplex PCR reads into MiXCR, producing one record per CDR3 protein. The data contain hundreds of thousands of distinct CDR3 sequences, approximately 13% of them seen just once; the ten biggest clones take up 9.2%. Material for sequencing was blood. The source of these receptors is a woman aged 18-35 years with Graves' hyperthyroidism.

There are many counts of this clonotype. The chain links TRBV20-1 to TRBJ2-3; weak D call: TRBD2 (6 bases). CDR1 is DFQATT, CDR2 SNEGSKA, per germline (reference sequence). This CDR3 has 15 residues. The ends were cut back, 0 bases at V and 5 bases at J, with 15 bases in the middle. CDR3 bases: TGCAGTGCTAGAGATTTCCTAGCGTCCGGAGATACGCAGTATTTT. Amino acid sequence: CSARDFLASGDTQYF.

The chain has TRBV5-1 and TRBJ1-5; tentative D call: TRBD1 (5 bases). V lost 0 bases and J 2 bases, leaving 12 bases between the germline ends. This CDR3 region has 16 residues. CDR1 and CDR2 from the germline V gene are SGHRS and YFSETQ. This chain's CDR3 is CASSLGGAGRNQPQHF. The CDR3 coding sequence is TGCGCCAGCAGCTTGGGGGGCGCCGGGCGCAATCAGCCCCAGCATTTT.

For this clonotype: A read error may explain this, as a much larger clone is one base away. The J gene is TRBJ2-5, the V gene TRBV29-1; D remains ambiguous. V lost 4 bases to trimming and J lost 5 bases, with 11 bases between them. This CDR3 is 12 amino acids long. Germline V gene sequence: CDR1 SQVTM, CDR2 ANQGSEA. Here the CDR3 DNA reads TGCAGCGTTGCTTTGGGTTATGAGACCCAGTACTTC. This sequence encodes CSVALGYETQYF.

This clonotype was recorded many times. The chain is built from TRBV20-1 and TRBJ2-7; D is ambiguous. The CDR3 runs 13 residues. CDR1 and CDR2 from the germline V gene are DFQATT and SNEGSKA (reference sequence). V was shortened by 0 bases and J by 1 base, with 7 bases between the two germline ends. The CDR3, as DNA: TGCAGTGCTAGAGACGGGTTTTCCTACGAGCAGTACTTC. This translates into CSARDGFSYEQYF.